The rows below give T cell receptor beta chains drawn from one sample of a study of blood T cell repertoires in COVID-19. Clones were sequenced by immunoSEQ multiplex PCR, and TCRdb holds only the in-frame ones, with some missing. Of 50,000 to 65,000 clones in the sample, around nine tenths were seen once. The sample was peripheral blood. Receptor source: a man between 65 and 79 years old with acute or convalescent COVID-19. The CDR3 runs from the conserved cysteine through the conserved F or W. Each record gives: V gene, D gene, CDR3 length, J gene, CDR3 protein. D genes are given only for firm matches.

V: TRBV5-4
D: TRBD2
length: 15
J: TRBJ2-1
CDR3: CASSPLAGGLNEQFF

V: TRBV9
D: NA
length: 15
J: TRBJ2-1
CDR3: CASSVGRASYNEQFF

V: TRBV10-3
D: TRBD2
length: 17
J: TRBJ2-3
CDR3: CAISPEAAGVSTDTQYF

V: TRBV29-1
D: TRBD1
length: 13
J: TRBJ2-1
CDR3: CSVFRDRGNEQFF

V: TRBV6-2/TRBV6-3
D: TRBD2
length: 16
J: TRBJ2-1
CDR3: CASSDSLRGAYNEQFF

V: TRBV4-1
D: NA
length: 11
J: TRBJ2-7
CDR3: CASGNGDEQYF

V: TRBV19
D: NA
length: 15
J: TRBJ1-2
CDR3: CASSRTYRDPWGYTF

V: TRBV20-1
D: NA
length: 11
J: TRBJ1-2
CDR3: CSASRTESYTF

V: TRBV9
D: TRBD2
length: 18
J: TRBJ2-3
CDR3: CASSVEGIAGGRTDTQYF

V: TRBV10-3
D: NA
length: 13
J: TRBJ1-1
CDR3: CAISEPGYTEAFF

V: TRBV19
D: NA
length: 16
J: TRBJ2-3
CDR3: CASSTLRSGGPDTQYF

V: TRBV18
D: NA
length: 15
J: TRBJ1-1
CDR3: CASSPFRGLDTEAFF

V: TRBV28
D: NA
length: 15
J: TRBJ1-1
CDR3: CASSLNGGRGSEAFF

V: TRBV7-3
D: NA
length: 15
J: TRBJ2-7
CDR3: CASSLGGKSSYEQYF

V: TRBV9
D: NA
length: 16
J: TRBJ1-6
CDR3: CASSASERASNSPLHF

V: TRBV12-3/TRBV12-4
D: NA
length: 12
J: TRBJ2-1
CDR3: CASSLAQGWKFF

V: TRBV27
D: NA
length: 13
J: TRBJ1-2
CDR3: CASSLQYNYGYTF

V: TRBV19
D: TRBD1
length: 16
J: TRBJ2-1
CDR3: CASSKGQGFTVNEQFF

V: TRBV28
D: NA
length: 18
J: TRBJ1-5
CDR3: CASSLATTGVYSNQPQHF

V: TRBV9
D: NA
length: 14
J: TRBJ1-2
CDR3: CASTKPSAPFGYTF

V: TRBV7-2
D: TRBD1
length: 17
J: TRBJ1-6
CDR3: CASSTRSNRGRGSPLHF

V: TRBV6-2/TRBV6-3
D: TRBD1
length: 14
J: TRBJ2-7
CDR3: CASSYRSQGTEQYF

V: TRBV6-2/TRBV6-3
D: NA
length: 16
J: TRBJ2-3
CDR3: CASSYSAVVGTDTQYF

V: TRBV5-4
D: TRBD1
length: 15
J: TRBJ2-1
CDR3: CASSFDRASYNEQFF

V: TRBV7-8
D: NA
length: 13
J: TRBJ1-5
CDR3: CASSLGQVQPQHF

V: TRBV5-1
D: NA
length: 16
J: TRBJ2-3
CDR3: CASSLVDRTSTDTQYF

V: TRBV3-1/TRBV3-2
D: TRBD2
length: 15
J: TRBJ2-5
CDR3: CASSYWTSGLETQYF

V: TRBV13
D: TRBD1
length: 15
J: TRBJ2-5
CDR3: CASSPKDRGRETQYF

V: TRBV5-6
D: TRBD2
length: 17
J: TRBJ2-3
CDR3: CASSLGIGGAPTDTQYF

V: TRBV5-4
D: TRBD1
length: 17
J: TRBJ2-6
CDR3: CASSLSGTGSGANVLTF

V: TRBV7-2
D: TRBD2
length: 19
J: TRBJ2-1
CDR3: CASSSTGTSGGASYNEQFF

V: TRBV19
D: NA
length: 15
J: TRBJ1-2
CDR3: CASSTTSTAYYGYTF

V: TRBV3-1/TRBV3-2
D: TRBD1
length: 14
J: TRBJ2-3
CDR3: CASSPAGGTDTQYF

V: TRBV7-8
D: NA
length: 15
J: TRBJ1-3
CDR3: CASNQGARSGNTIYF

V: TRBV19
D: TRBD1
length: 15
J: TRBJ2-2
CDR3: CATSKGTENTGELFF

V: TRBV7-6
D: NA
length: 15
J: TRBJ2-2
CDR3: CASSIQTTSTGELFF

V: TRBV6-5
D: NA
length: 14
J: TRBJ1-2
CDR3: CASSSPRINYGYTF

V: TRBV14
D: NA
length: 12
J: TRBJ2-7
CDR3: CASSPTGYEQYF

V: TRBV6-5
D: NA
length: 13
J: TRBJ1-2
CDR3: CASSSGAPYGYTF

V: TRBV7-6
D: TRBD1
length: 14
J: TRBJ2-7
CDR3: CASGIPGQGGEQYF